This entry is about one TCR beta chain. This record comes from a study of cytomegalovirus exposure and HLA in healthy donors. Study at large: A prior study identified some 100 million unique TCR beta sequences from some 200 million T cells.

The germline gives CDR1 SGHTA, CDR2 FQGNSA. Trimming took off 5 bases at V and 4 bases at J, with 17 bases between the two ends. The length of the CDR3 is 15 residues. PCR was performed using 60 Vbeta and 13 Jbeta primers. The authors' processing: Unique TCR beta chains numbered about 72 million in a later analysis, with approximately 10 million shared. Assay used: immunoSEQ multiplex PCR; TCRdb lists only in-frame clones, some missing. The V and J calls and clone size come from that table; D and trimming were worked out from the DNA. The sample holds nearly 110,000 clones; around 69% are singletons and the top ten take more than 2%.

Sequencing used PBMCs. This TCR was sampled from a man aged 18 to 35 in good health and CMV-seronegative. The rearrangement uses TRBV7-2 and TRBJ2-5; D perhaps matches TRBD2 (5 bases). CDR3 sequence (DNA): TGTGCCAGCAGCCCCCCCCCGCCGGGAAGAGAGACCCAGTACTTC. Protein: CASSPPPPGRETQYF. The full variable domain, its missing parts supplied by reference TRBV7-2 and TRBJ2-5, is GAGVSQSPSNKVTEKGKDVELRCDPISGHTALYWYRQSLGQGLEFLIYFQGNSAPDKSGLPSDRFSAERTGGSVSTLTIQRTQQEDSAVYLCASSPPPPGRETQYFGPGTRLLVL.